One sample yielded the 17 T cell receptor beta chains listed below, sequenced in a study of blood T cells in healthy people across ages. A second roughly 6 to 12 cycle PCR used barcoded and J-beta primers. TCRdb ran MiXCR on the 5' RACE reads and lists one entry per CDR3 protein. This sample has some 1.5 million distinct CDR3 sequences, with 28% found just once. Sequencing was done on a sample of blood. The receptor source for this set is a woman between 25 and 40 years old in good health.

Note on this clonotype: With a much larger clone just one base away, this may be a read error. V and J are TRBV12-3 or TRBV12-4 and TRBJ2-7, with D possibly called TRBD1 or TRBD2 (5 bases each). Between the trimmed V and J ends, which lost 6 bases and 7 bases, there was a span of 19 bases. The CDR3 length is 14 residues. For the CDR3, the DNA is TGTGCCAGCAGGACGGGACGGCCTTACAATGAGCAGTACTTC. It specifies CASRTGRPYNEQYF.

This clonotype was recorded a few times. The rearrangement joins TRBV29-1 to TRBJ2-2; D not certain. This CDR3 comprises 12 residues. Germline CDR1 is SQVTM and CDR2 is ANQGSEA. The V gene lost 6 bases and the J gene lost 6 bases, with 11 bases spanning the gap. Here the CDR3 reads CSVLDIPGELFF. DNA for the CDR3: TGCAGCGTCCTCGACATCCCCGGGGAGCTGTTTTTT.

This clonotype has just a few counts. V and J are TRBV20-1 and TRBJ2-7, with 7 bases fitting TRBD1. Per the germline V gene, CDR1 is DFQATT and CDR2 is SNEGSKA (reference sequence). The J segment lost 3 bases and the V segment lost 4 bases, leaving 12 bases of the junction unmatched. The CDR3 totals 15 residues. CDR3 residues: CSANTPGQNNYEQYF. For the CDR3, the DNA is TGCAGTGCTAATACCCCGGGACAGAACAACTACGAGCAGTACTTC.

V gene TRBV20-1 combines with J gene TRBJ2-7; D unclear. From germline, CDR1 is DFQATT and CDR2 SNEGSKA (reference sequence). The CDR3 is 13 amino acids. V gave up 2 bases and J gave up 3 bases, with 11 bases separating them. The CDR3 region is CSARPLIGYEQYF. CDR3 nucleotide sequence: TGCAGTGCTAGACCCCTGATAGGCTACGAGCAGTACTTC.

This chain joins TRBV14 and TRBJ1-2, with 12 bases fitting TRBD1. The trim removed 2 bases at V and 6 bases at J, leaving 7 bases unmatched. The CDR3 sequence is 16 residues long. Germline V lookup: CDR1 SGHDN, CDR2 FVKESK. The CDR3 region is CASSQHPGQGANGYTF. CDR3 bases: TGTGCCAGCAGCCAACACCCGGGACAGGGGGCGAATGGCTACACCTTC.

This clonotype was observed a handful of times. V usage is TRBV20-1 and J usage is TRBJ2-7; 7 bases are a match to TRBD2. V was clipped by 5 bases and J by 4 bases; unmatched bases: 11. CDR1 and CDR2 (germline): DFQATT, SNEGSKA (reference sequence). The CDR3 length is 14 residues. CDR3 coding DNA: TGCAGTGCTCAATGGGGCGGGGGAACTTACGAGCAGTACTTC. Residues: CSAQWGGGTYEQYF.

This clonotype was seen repeatedly, ten times or more. The chain carries TRBV10-3 and TRBJ2-7; D may be TRBD1 (5 bases). CDR1 and CDR2 from the germline V gene are ENHRY and SYGVKD. Trimming removed 0 bases from V and 1 base from J, with 16 bases in between. The CDR3 is made up of 17 amino acids. CDR3 protein: CAISESGTGSISYEQYF. Written as DNA, the CDR3 is TGTGCCATCAGTGAGTCGGGAACAGGTTCGATATCCTACGAGCAGTACTTC.

This clonotype has just a few counts. The rearrangement links TRBV12-3 or TRBV12-4 to TRBJ2-2; 8 positions match TRBD2. Trimming cost V 8 bases and J 4 bases; bases outside gene matches: 9. There are 15 residues in the CDR3. CDR3 DNA: TGTGCCAGCCGTCCGGGGGGGGGCTCCACCGGGGAGCTGTTTTTT. This translates into CASRPGGGSTGELFF.

As concerns this clonotype: A read error may account for a junction end that differs from germline. The V gene is TRBV3-1, the J gene TRBJ2-2; perhaps TRBD1 as D (6 bases). CDR3 length: 12 residues. Germline-derived CDR1 and CDR2 are LGHDT and YNNKEL (reference sequence). Here the CDR3 DNA reads TGTGCCAGCCGCCGGGACACCGGGGAGCCGTTTTTT. Protein sequence: CASRRDTGEPFF.

The chain joins TRBV4-2 to TRBJ1-5; D call uncertain. The CDR3 totals 15 residues. V dropped 0 bases and J dropped 3 bases, with 9 bases sitting between them. CDR1 is LGHNA, CDR2 YNFKEQ, per germline. The CDR3 DNA sequence: TGTGCCAGCAGCCAAGATGGACGTACCAATCAGCCCCAGCATTTT. It encodes CASSQDGRTNQPQHF.

Of note for this clonotype: This sequence may be a read error, since a much larger clone differs from it by one base. The chain is built from TRBV12-3 or TRBV12-4 and TRBJ1-4, with TRBD1 identical over 7 bases. This CDR3 spans 14 amino acids. CDR3 nucleotides: TGTGCCAGCAGAAAGGGGACAGAGTATGAAAAACTGGTTTTT. Its translation: CASRKGTEYEKLVF.

The chain has TRBV2 and TRBJ2-3; D may be TRBD2 (5 bases). V gave up 7 bases and J gave up 2 bases, with 16 bases separating them. Germline V gene sequence: CDR1 SNHLY, CDR2 FYNNEI. This CDR3 is 15 amino acids long. CDR3: CASIRDYPDTDTQYF. For the CDR3, the DNA is TGTGCCAGCATAAGAGACTATCCTGACACAGATACGCAGTATTTT.

This chain uses TRBV3-1 with TRBJ2-3; TRBD1 aligns across 7 bases. The CDR3 runs to 16 residues. J gave up 2 bases and V 3 bases, and 8 bases lay outside the gene matches. Germline V gene data show CDR1 as LGHDT and CDR2 as YNNKEL (reference sequence). CDR3 in amino acids: CASSHFGTASTDTQYF. Written as DNA, the CDR3 is TGTGCCAGCAGCCACTTCGGGACAGCCTCCACAGATACGCAGTATTTT.

This clonotype was seen repeatedly, ten times or more. The rearrangement joins TRBV6-5 to TRBJ2-3; D gene uncertain. Trimming stripped 7 bases from V and 0 bases from J, with 8 bases between. This CDR3 contains 13 residues. Germline V gene data show CDR1 as MNHEY and CDR2 as SVGAGI. The CDR3 sequence: CASTSRSTDTQYF. Here the CDR3 DNA reads TGTGCCAGCACCTCCCGGAGCACAGATACGCAGTATTTT.

This clonotype was counted ten times or more. The J gene is TRBJ2-5, the V gene TRBV15; either TRBD1 or TRBD2 may fit D (5 bases each). In germline, CDR1 is LNHNV, CDR2 YYDKDF (reference sequence). The CDR3 consists of 13 residues. Trimming removed 3 bases at V and 4 bases at J, with 9 bases between. This CDR3 reads CATSSEGRETQYF. As DNA, the CDR3 is TGTGCCACCAGCAGCGAGGGACGAGAGACCCAGTACTTC.

This clonotype was detected only a few times. This chain uses TRBV7-9 with TRBJ1-1; D call uncertain. V dropped 0 bases and J dropped 6 bases, with 8 bases sitting between them. This CDR3 is 13 amino acids long. CDR1 is SEHNR, CDR2 FQNEAQ, per germline (reference sequence). The CDR3 DNA sequence: TGTGCCAGCAGCTTAGCGCCCTGGTCTGAAGCTTTCTTT. Protein sequence: CASSLAPWSEAFF.

Comment on this clonotype: A much larger clonotype is one base distant, so this may be a read error. This chain links TRBV4-1 with TRBJ2-5; the D gene could be TRBD1 or TRBD2 (5 bases each). TRBJ2-1 matches the DNA end more closely, so the J call is doubtful. Germline values: CDR1 MGHRA, CDR2 YSYEKL. This CDR3 has 14 residues. The CDR3: CASSQWDHQETQFF. The CDR3 DNA reads TGCGCCAGCAGCCAGTGGGACCACCAAGAGACCCAGTTCTTC.